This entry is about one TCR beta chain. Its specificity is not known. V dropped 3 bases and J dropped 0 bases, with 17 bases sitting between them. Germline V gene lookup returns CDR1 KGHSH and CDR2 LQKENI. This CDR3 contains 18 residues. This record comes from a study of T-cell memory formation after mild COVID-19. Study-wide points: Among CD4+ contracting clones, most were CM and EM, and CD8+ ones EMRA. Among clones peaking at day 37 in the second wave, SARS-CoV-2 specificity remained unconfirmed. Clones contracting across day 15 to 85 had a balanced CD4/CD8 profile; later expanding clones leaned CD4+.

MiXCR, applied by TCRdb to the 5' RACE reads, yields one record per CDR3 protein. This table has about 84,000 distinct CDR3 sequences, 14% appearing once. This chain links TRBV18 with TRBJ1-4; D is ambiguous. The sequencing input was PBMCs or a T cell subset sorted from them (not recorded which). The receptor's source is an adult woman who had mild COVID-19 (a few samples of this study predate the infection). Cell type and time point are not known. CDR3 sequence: CASSPKRGGDPTNEKLFF. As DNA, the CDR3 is TGTGCCAGCTCACCTAAACGAGGCGGAGATCCAACTAATGAAAAACTGTTTTTT. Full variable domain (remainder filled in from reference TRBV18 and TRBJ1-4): NAGVMQNPRHLVRRRGQEARLRCSPMKGHSHVYWYRQLPEEGLKFMVYLQKENIIDESGMPKERFSAEFPKEGPSILRIQQVVRGDSAAYFCASSPKRGGDPTNEKLFFGSGTQLSVL.